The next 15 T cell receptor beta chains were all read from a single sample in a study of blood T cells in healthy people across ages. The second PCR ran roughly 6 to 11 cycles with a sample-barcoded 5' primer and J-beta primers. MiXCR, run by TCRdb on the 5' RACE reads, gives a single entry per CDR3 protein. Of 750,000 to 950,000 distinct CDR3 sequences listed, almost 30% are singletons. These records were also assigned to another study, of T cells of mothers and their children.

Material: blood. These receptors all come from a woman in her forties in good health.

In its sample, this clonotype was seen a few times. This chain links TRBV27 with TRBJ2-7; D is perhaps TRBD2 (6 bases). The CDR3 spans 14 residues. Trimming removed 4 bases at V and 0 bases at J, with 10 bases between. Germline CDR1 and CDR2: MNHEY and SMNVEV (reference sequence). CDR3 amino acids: CASSWGLTSYEQYF. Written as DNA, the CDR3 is TGTGCCAGCAGTTGGGGACTTACCTCCTACGAGCAGTACTTC.

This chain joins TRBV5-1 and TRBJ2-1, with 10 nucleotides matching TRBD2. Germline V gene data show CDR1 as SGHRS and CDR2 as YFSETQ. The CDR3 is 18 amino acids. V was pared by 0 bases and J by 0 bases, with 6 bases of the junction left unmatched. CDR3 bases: TGCGCCAGCAGCTTGGAGGGTAGCGGGGGGTTCTCCTACAATGAGCAGTTCTTC. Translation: CASSLEGSGGFSYNEQFF.

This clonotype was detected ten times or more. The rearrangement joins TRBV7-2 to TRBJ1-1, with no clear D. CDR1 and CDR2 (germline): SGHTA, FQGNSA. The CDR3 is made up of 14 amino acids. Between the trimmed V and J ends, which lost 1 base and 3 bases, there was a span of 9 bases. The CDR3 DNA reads TGTGCCAGCAGCTTAGGGCAGTCACACACTGAAGCTTTCTTT. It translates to CASSLGQSHTEAFF.

CDR3 region: CASRLGRAYEQYF. CDR3 in DNA: TGTGCCAGCAGGTTGGGCAGGGCCTACGAGCAGTACTTC. The rearrangement joins TRBV27 to TRBJ2-7, with D perhaps TRBD1 (5 bases). V lost 6 bases to trimming and J lost 2 bases, with 11 bases between them. Germline values: CDR1 MNHEY, CDR2 SMNVEV (reference sequence). This CDR3 is 13 amino acids long.

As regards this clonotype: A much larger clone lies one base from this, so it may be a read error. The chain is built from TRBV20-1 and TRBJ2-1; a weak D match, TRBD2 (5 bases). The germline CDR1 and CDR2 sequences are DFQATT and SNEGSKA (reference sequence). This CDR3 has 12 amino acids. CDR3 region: CRARDEGREQFF. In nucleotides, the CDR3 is TGCAGGGCTAGAGATGAGGGCCGTGAGCAGTTCTTC.

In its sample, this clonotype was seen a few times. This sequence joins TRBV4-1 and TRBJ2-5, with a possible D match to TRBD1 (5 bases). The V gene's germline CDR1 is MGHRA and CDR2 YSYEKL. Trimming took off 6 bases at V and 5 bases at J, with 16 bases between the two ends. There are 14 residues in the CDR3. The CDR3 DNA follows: TGCGCCAGCAGTATTTCCAGGGTATTCGAGACCCAGTACTTC. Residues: CASSISRVFETQYF.

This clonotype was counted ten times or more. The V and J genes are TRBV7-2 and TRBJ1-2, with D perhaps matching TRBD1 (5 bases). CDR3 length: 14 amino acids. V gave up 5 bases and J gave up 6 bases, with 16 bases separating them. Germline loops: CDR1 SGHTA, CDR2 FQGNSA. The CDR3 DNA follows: TGTGCCAGCAGCCCTACCGGGCTGGGGGATGGCTACACCTTC. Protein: CASSPTGLGDGYTF.

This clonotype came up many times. The CDR3 here is CSTWEAGTQYF. Written as DNA, the CDR3 is TGCAGCACGTGGGAAGCCGGTACGCAGTATTTT. The chain joins TRBV29-1 to TRBJ2-3; D not resolved. V lost 8 bases and J lost 8, with 14 bases in between. This CDR3 is 11 amino acids long. Germline assignment: CDR1 SQVTM and CDR2 ANQGSEA.

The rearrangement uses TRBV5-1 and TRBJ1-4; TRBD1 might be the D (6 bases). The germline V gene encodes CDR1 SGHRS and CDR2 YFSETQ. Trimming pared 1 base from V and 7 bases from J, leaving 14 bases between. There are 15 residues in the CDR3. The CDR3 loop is CASSLSQGGAEKLFF. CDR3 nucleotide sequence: TGCGCCAGCAGCTTGTCACAGGGAGGGGCTGAAAAACTGTTTTTT.

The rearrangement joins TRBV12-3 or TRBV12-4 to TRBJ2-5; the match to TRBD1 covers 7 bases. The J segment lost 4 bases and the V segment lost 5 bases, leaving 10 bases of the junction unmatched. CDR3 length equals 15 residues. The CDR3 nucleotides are TGTGCCAGCAGTACCTTTCCGGGACAGCGAGAGACCCAGTACTTC. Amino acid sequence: CASSTFPGQRETQYF.

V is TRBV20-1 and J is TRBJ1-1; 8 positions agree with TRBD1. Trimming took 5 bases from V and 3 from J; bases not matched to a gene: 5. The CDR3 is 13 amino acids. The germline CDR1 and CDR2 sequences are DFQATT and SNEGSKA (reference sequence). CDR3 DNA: TGCAGTGCTCCGACAGGGGCGGACACTGAAGCTTTCTTT. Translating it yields CSAPTGADTEAFF.

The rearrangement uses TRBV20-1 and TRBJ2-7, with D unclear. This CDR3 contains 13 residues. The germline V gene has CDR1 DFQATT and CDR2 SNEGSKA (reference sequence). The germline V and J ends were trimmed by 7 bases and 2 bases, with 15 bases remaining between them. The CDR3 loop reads CSGKWGMTYEQYF. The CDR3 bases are TGCAGTGGAAAGTGGGGTATGACCTACGAGCAGTACTTC.

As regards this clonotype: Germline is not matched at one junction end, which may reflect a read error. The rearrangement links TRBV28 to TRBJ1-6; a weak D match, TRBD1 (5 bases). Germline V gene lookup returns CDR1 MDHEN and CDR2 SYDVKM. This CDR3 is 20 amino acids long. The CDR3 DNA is TGTGGCAGCAGTTTCTCCGGGACGGCCATGACGGGGTCCTATAATTCACCCCTCCACTTT. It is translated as CGSSFSGTAMTGSYNSPLHF.

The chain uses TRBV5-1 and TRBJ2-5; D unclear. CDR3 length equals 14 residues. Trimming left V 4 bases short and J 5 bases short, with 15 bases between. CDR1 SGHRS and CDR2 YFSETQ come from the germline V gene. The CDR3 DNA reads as TGCGCCAGCAGCCTGCAGGTCCCCGGGGAGACCCAGTACTTC. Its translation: CASSLQVPGETQYF. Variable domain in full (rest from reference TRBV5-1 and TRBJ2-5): KAGVTQTPRYLIKTRGQQVTLSCSPISGHRSVSWYQQTPGQGLQFLFEYFSETQRNKGNFPGRFSGRQFSNSRSEMNVSTLELGDSALYLCASSLQVPGETQYFGPGTRLLVL.

CDR3: CSAATGADYGYGYTF. CDR3 bases: TGCAGTGCTGCCACCGGGGCCGACTACGGGTATGGCTACACCTTC. The V call is TRBV20-1, the J call TRBJ1-2; TRBD1 is a possible D gene (5 bases). CDR3 length: 15 amino acids. Germline CDR1 and CDR2: DFQATT and SNEGSKA (reference sequence). Trimming removed 5 bases at V and 5 bases at J, with 21 bases between.